The clone carrying this TCR beta chain has ten or more counts. Its antigen is still unknown. With 11 bases removed from V and 3 bases from J, the gap between germline ends came to 10 bases. Germline V gene lookup returns CDR1 SEHNR and CDR2 FQNEAQ (reference sequence). The CDR3 sequence is 12 residues long. Sorting was used to obtain naive CD8 T cells (CD8+CD4-CCR7+CD45RA+). The sample is drawn from a study of molecular identifiers for immune sequencing clone quantification. General study points: One million naive cells reportedly did not prevent detection of spiked Jurkat TCR RNA from one cell.

TCRdb analysed the PCR reads with MiXCR anew, one entry per CDR3 protein. Of 400,000 to 600,000 distinct CDR3 sequences listed, about a fifth are singletons. This receptor was taken from a human donor in good health. Some libraries in this study had Jurkat cell RNA spiked in. Sequenced sample: naive CD8+ T cells from blood, with Jurkat cell RNA spiked in. Subset noted: FACS-sorted CD8+CD4-CCR7+CD45RA+ naive T cells. The chain uses TRBV7-9 and TRBJ2-2, with D possibly being TRBD1 (5 bases). CDR3 region: CASQADTGELFF. In DNA form, the CDR3 reads TGTGCCTCACAGGCGGACACCGGGGAGCTGTTTTTT.